Below are 30 T cell receptor beta chains sequenced from a single sample in a study of T cells in Graves' hyperthyroidism and ophthalmopathy. Authors of the study amplified TCR beta CDR3 regions from RNA transcripts. HTBI primers were the set used in a first-round RT-PCR of the TCR CDR3. Using its own MiXCR run on the multiplex PCR reads, TCRdb lists one record per CDR3 protein. This table holds roughly 380,000 distinct CDR3 sequences, roughly 20% found once. The sequencing sample was made of blood. All receptors come from a woman aged 35 to 49 with Graves' ophthalmopathy.

This clonotype was seen at least ten times. The genes are TRBV20-1 and TRBJ2-7, with D hard to call. The CDR3 sequence is 14 residues long. Germline V CDR1 and CDR2: DFQATT, SNEGSKA (reference sequence). V shed 3 bases and J shed 0 bases, with 12 bases lying between them. CDR3 in DNA: TGCAGTGCTAGGTGGTTATTTCACTCCTACGAGCAGTACTTC. Residues: CSARWLFHSYEQYF.

The rearrangement joins TRBV6-2 or TRBV6-3 to TRBJ1-6; D is uncertain. V shed 6 bases and J shed 16 bases, with 13 bases lying between them. The CDR3 is made up of 11 amino acids. Germline CDR1 and CDR2: MNHEY and SVGEGT. CDR3 coding DNA: TGTGCCAGCAGCCCCCGAACAGCGCTCCACTTT. Protein: CASSPRTALHF.

The chain couples TRBV27 to TRBJ2-1; D possibly matches TRBD1 or TRBD2 (5 bases each). Germline V gives CDR1 MNHEY, CDR2 SMNVEV (reference sequence). Trimming took off 6 bases at V and 8 bases at J, with 17 bases between the two ends. The CDR3 is 14 amino acids. CDR3 residues: CASSLFLGVDEQFF. The CDR3 DNA sequence: TGTGCCAGCAGCCTTTTTCTGGGGGTCGATGAGCAGTTCTTC.

This clonotype was found many times. V and J are TRBV7-2 and TRBJ2-2; D gene uncertain. The CDR3 contains 15 residues. CDR1 SGHTA and CDR2 FQGNSA come from the germline V gene. V gave up 4 bases and J gave up 1 base, with 10 bases separating them. The DNA for the CDR3 is TGTGCCAGCAGCTCCCAGGCACTGAACACCGGGGAGCTGTTTTTT. Residues: CASSSQALNTGELFF.

This clonotype came up many times. This chain connects TRBV29-1 to TRBJ2-7; 7 bases map to TRBD1. V was pared by 6 bases and J by 1 base, with 9 bases of the junction left unmatched. The CDR3 totals 14 residues. Germline-derived CDR1 and CDR2 are SQVTM and ANQGSEA. CDR3 region: CSVLDRDRSYEQYF. The CDR3 DNA sequence: TGCAGCGTCCTCGACAGGGATCGGTCCTACGAGCAGTACTTC.

This clonotype came up many times. The chain carries TRBV12-3 or TRBV12-4 and TRBJ2-7; TRBD2 might be the D (6 bases). Trimming took 5 bases from V and 4 from J, leaving 15 bases between them. The CDR3 length is 14 residues. The CDR3 loop is CASSEGSGVYEQYF. The CDR3 DNA is TGTGCCAGCAGTGAGGGGTCGGGGGTGTACGAGCAGTACTTC.

This clonotype has only a few counts. The J gene is TRBJ1-5, the V gene TRBV12-3 or TRBV12-4, with 7 bases aligning to TRBD1. Unmatched junction bases numbered 6, after V lost 1 base and J lost 6 bases. This CDR3 spans 15 amino acids. CDR3 in amino acids: CASSLEGGLGQPQHF. For the CDR3, the DNA is TGTGCCAGCAGTTTAGAAGGGGGCCTAGGTCAGCCCCAGCATTTT.

This clonotype has a count of ten or more. The chain couples TRBV7-8 to TRBJ1-2; TRBD1 might be the D (6 bases). Germline loops: CDR1 SGHVS, CDR2 FQNEAQ. The V end was cut by 1 base, the J end by 4 bases, with 19 bases between. CDR3 length equals 17 residues. CDR3 sequence (DNA): TGTGCCAGCAGCTTAGTTCCTAGGGACATCGTCTCCTATGGCTACACCTTC. Protein: CASSLVPRDIVSYGYTF.

A note on this clonotype: This may arise from a read error, as a much more abundant clone is one base away. V and J are TRBV28 and TRBJ2-5, with a possible D match to TRBD1 (6 bases). There are 16 residues in the CDR3. With 1 base removed from V and 1 base from J, the gap between germline ends came to 13 bases. Germline V gene sequence: CDR1 MDHEN, CDR2 SYDVKM. Here the CDR3 DNA reads TGTGCCAGCAGTTTATCCCATGGGACAACCCAAGAGACCCAGTACTTC. It is translated as CASSLSHGTTQETQYF.

This clonotype was seen only once. The V call is TRBV7-8, the J call TRBJ2-7; no clear D. Germline lookup yields CDR1 SGHVS and CDR2 FQNEAQ. Between the trimmed V and J ends, which lost 5 bases and 6 bases, there was a span of 11 bases. This CDR3 spans 12 amino acids. The CDR3 loop reads CASSRILGEQYF. CDR3 in DNA: TGTGCCAGCAGCCGAATCTTAGGCGAGCAGTACTTC.

This clonotype was seen many times. CDR3 in DNA: TGTGCCAGTAGTATTCGATCAGGGGAGGGGACTGAAGCTTTCTTT. Its translation: CASSIRSGEGTEAFF. The chain combines TRBV19 with TRBJ1-1, with TRBD1 as a possible D gene (6 bases). CDR1 LNHDA and CDR2 SQIVND come from the germline V gene (reference sequence). The CDR3 has 15 residues. The V gene lost 3 bases and the J gene lost 5 bases, with 16 bases spanning the gap.

This clonotype was detected many times. The chain combines TRBV6-2 or TRBV6-3 with TRBJ2-7; D is perhaps TRBD2 (6 bases). The CDR3 loop spans 17 amino acids. Germline V gene sequence: CDR1 MNHEY, CDR2 SVGEGT. The ends were cut back, 0 bases at V and 2 bases at J, with 17 bases in the middle. CDR3: CASSYSTGETNPYEQYF. CDR3 sequence (DNA): TGTGCCAGCAGTTACTCAACGGGAGAAACCAACCCCTACGAGCAGTACTTC.

This clonotype was picked up many times. J is TRBJ2-5 and V is TRBV6-1, with D perhaps TRBD1 (7 bases). The CDR3 has 11 residues. Trimming stripped 8 bases from V and 4 bases from J, with 8 bases between. Germline V CDR1 and CDR2: MNHNS, SASEGT. The CDR3 sequence is CASQGGETQYF. The CDR3 coding sequence is TGTGCCAGCCAGGGGGGAGAGACCCAGTACTTC.

The chain carries TRBV7-2 and TRBJ2-5, with D hard to call. Trimming took 1 base from V and 7 from J, leaving 10 bases between them. The CDR3 extends over 13 amino acids. In germline, CDR1 is SGHTA, CDR2 FQGNSA. The CDR3 loop reads CASSLEPLGTQYF. The CDR3 region has the DNA TGTGCCAGCAGCTTAGAGCCCCTGGGGACCCAGTACTTC.

Many counts were recorded for this clonotype. The genes are TRBV6-1 and TRBJ1-5; possibly TRBD1 for D (5 bases). The germline CDR1 and CDR2 sequences are MNHNS and SASEGT. There are 15 residues in the CDR3. Trimming cost V 7 bases and J 0 bases, with 13 bases left between them. CDR3 protein: CASKRWGDSNQPQHF. The CDR3 coding sequence is TGTGCCAGCAAGCGGTGGGGGGATAGCAATCAGCCCCAGCATTTT.

This clonotype was recorded at least ten times. This chain uses TRBV6-5 with TRBJ1-5; D perhaps matches TRBD1 (6 bases). The ends were cut back, 6 bases at V and 2 bases at J, with 14 bases in the middle. Germline values: CDR1 MNHEY, CDR2 SVGAGI. This CDR3 is 15 amino acids long. For the CDR3, the DNA is TGTGCCAGCAGCTATAGGGGGGTGGGCAATCAGCCCCAGCATTTT. Encoded protein: CASSYRGVGNQPQHF.

At least ten counts were recorded for this clonotype. CDR3 DNA sequence: TGCGCCAGCAGCTTGAGCGGGAGCTCTACGTACGAGCAGTACTTC. It translates to CASSLSGSSTYEQYF. The genes are TRBV5-1 and TRBJ2-7, with TRBD2 matching over 8 bases. The CDR3 runs 15 residues. J gave up 4 bases and V 1 base, and 7 bases lay outside the gene matches. CDR1 is SGHRS, CDR2 YFSETQ, per germline.

This clonotype was found many times. This chain connects TRBV20-1 to TRBJ1-6; TRBD1 agrees at 7 bases. V lost 0 bases to trimming and J lost 7 bases; unmatched junction nucleotides: 6. The CDR3 has 15 amino acids. Germline V gene data show CDR1 as DFQATT and CDR2 as SNEGSKA (reference sequence). The CDR3 coding sequence is TGCAGTGCTAGAGATCGGGACAGCTTGAATTCACCCCTCCACTTT. Translation gives CSARDRDSLNSPLHF.

Many counts were recorded for this clonotype. The rearrangement uses TRBV6-2 or TRBV6-3 and TRBJ2-2; D not certain. The ends were cut back, 2 bases at V and 0 bases at J, with 13 bases in the middle. Germline assignment: CDR1 MNHEY and CDR2 SVGEGT. The CDR3 runs to 17 residues. For the CDR3, the DNA is TGTGCCAGCAGTTACGATATCCGCCTCGCGAACACCGGGGAGCTGTTTTTT. Residues: CASSYDIRLANTGELFF.

This clonotype was seen more than once but under ten times. Sequence at one end of the junction differs from germline and may be a read error. The chain couples TRBV20-1 to TRBJ1-1; D possibly corresponds to TRBD1 (5 bases). The CDR3 runs 13 residues. CDR1 and CDR2 (germline): DFQATT, SNEGSKA (reference sequence). CDR3 nucleotides: TGCAGTGCTAGAGGTCCGGGACGAGATGAAGCTTCCTTT. Translation gives CSARGPGRDEASF.

This clonotype came up many times. The V gene is TRBV2, the J gene TRBJ1-5; 7 nucleotides line up with TRBD1. J gave up 2 bases and V 6 bases, and 4 bases lay outside the gene matches. Germline loops: CDR1 SNHLY, CDR2 FYNNEI. The CDR3 spans 14 residues. Written as DNA, the CDR3 is TGTGCCAGCAGACTCGGACAGGGCAATCAGCCCCAGCATTTT. Translation gives CASRLGQGNQPQHF.

A few counts support this clonotype. The chain combines TRBV11-2 with TRBJ2-7; no firm D call. Per germline, CDR1 SGHAT and CDR2 FQNNGV. Trimming pared 4 bases from V and 9 bases from J, leaving 16 bases between. The CDR3 extends over 13 amino acids. The CDR3 reads CASSSLPPFLQYF. The CDR3 coding sequence is TGTGCCAGCAGCTCTCTCCCCCCCTTCTTGCAGTACTTC.

This clonotype was picked up many times. The chain employs TRBV29-1 and TRBJ1-1; TRBD1 matches at 12 bases. J lost 8 bases, V lost 6 bases, and 10 bases had no gene match. Germline V gene lookup returns CDR1 SQVTM and CDR2 ANQGSEA. The length of the CDR3 is 14 residues. In DNA form, the CDR3 reads TGCAGCGTCATCCGGGACAGGGGGCATCTGGAAGCTTTCTTT. It encodes CSVIRDRGHLEAFF.

This clonotype has a count of ten or more. The chain joins TRBV19 to TRBJ2-2; maybe TRBD2 (5 bases). V lost 0 bases to trimming and J lost 6 bases, with 17 bases between them. CDR3 size: 17 residues. Germline assignment: CDR1 LNHDA and CDR2 SQIVND (reference sequence). The CDR3, as DNA: TGTGCCAGTAGTATAGATCCCGGACGCTCGGACTCCGGGGAGCTGTTTTTT. Its protein is CASSIDPGRSDSGELFF.

This clonotype was counted many times. A read error may be the cause here, since a much bigger clone is one base away. V gene TRBV12-3 or TRBV12-4 combines with J gene TRBJ1-5; 10 bases align to TRBD1. The CDR3 contains 14 residues. Trimming at V came to 11 bases and at J to 4 bases, leaving 8 bases not matched to a gene. CDR3 coding DNA: TGTGCCGGCAAGCGGACAGGGGGGAATCAGCCCCAGCATTTT. This encodes CAGKRTGGNQPQHF.

As concerns this clonotype: This may be a read error: a much more frequent sequence differs by one nucleotide. The chain carries TRBV20-1 and TRBJ2-7; 7 bases match TRBD2. CDR3 length: 14 amino acids. J was trimmed by 1 base and V by 2 bases; bases with no gene match: 5. From germline, CDR1 is DFQATT and CDR2 SNEGSKA (reference sequence). CDR3 sequence: CSARWGGASYEQYF. The CDR3 nucleotides are TGCAGTGCTAGATGGGGGGGAGCTTCCTACGAGCAGTACTTC.

This clonotype has at least ten counts. CDR3 in DNA: TGTGCCAGCAGACCGGGACTTGCTAACACCGGGGAGCTGTTTTTT. Its translation: CASRPGLANTGELFF. This sequence joins TRBV12-3 or TRBV12-4 and TRBJ2-2; a weak D match, TRBD2 (6 bases). Trimming left V 6 bases short and J 2 bases short, with 13 bases between. The CDR3 loop spans 15 amino acids.

This clonotype was observed many times. The V and J genes are TRBV20-1 and TRBJ1-1; no firm D call. Deletions cut 0 bases from V and 3 bases from J, with 8 bases between. Germline-derived CDR1 and CDR2 are DFQATT and SNEGSKA (reference sequence). The length of the CDR3 is 13 residues. For the CDR3, the DNA is TGCAGTGCTAGAGATCAGGTAGACACTGAAGCTTTCTTT. This encodes CSARDQVDTEAFF.

The table lists this clonotype with many counts. The chain couples TRBV20-1 to TRBJ1-6, with D maybe TRBD1 (5 bases). Germline-derived CDR1 and CDR2 are DFQATT and SNEGSKA (reference sequence). The V gene lost 1 base and the J gene lost 9 bases, with 13 bases spanning the gap. The CDR3 length is 14 residues. CDR3 protein: CSARVRGTTSPLHF. The CDR3 nucleotides read TGCAGTGCTAGAGTCAGAGGGACGACTTCACCCCTCCACTTT.

This clonotype was observed a few times. The J gene is TRBJ2-5, the V gene TRBV7-2; D not certain. The germline V and J ends were trimmed by 5 bases and 4 bases, with 11 bases remaining between them. Germline V gene sequence: CDR1 SGHTA, CDR2 FQGNSA. The CDR3 length is 13 residues. The CDR3 bases are TGTGCCAGCAGCACCGGACGTAGAGAGACCCAGTACTTC. This gives the protein CASSTGRRETQYF. Full variable domain (missing parts from reference TRBV7-2 and TRBJ2-5): GAGVSQSPSNKVTEKGKDVELRCDPISGHTALYWYRQSLGQGLEFLIYFQGNSAPDKSGLPSDRFSAERTGGSVSTLTIQRTQQEDSAVYLCASSTGRRETQYFGPGTRLLVL.